This paragraph covers one T cell receptor beta chain sequence. Its antigen is unidentified. There are 15 residues in the CDR3. Germline lookup yields CDR1 SGHAT and CDR2 FQNNGV. With V trimmed by 5 bases and J by 3 bases, 4 bases remained unmatched. This entry comes from a study of cytomegalovirus exposure and HLA in healthy donors. Across the study: Early release data held 75 million to 90 million unique TCRs from HLA-typed donors. The study's findings and limits: An analysis done earlier found most TCR beta V segments productive about 90% or about 30% of the time. The majority of CMV-associated TCR beta chains were reported as apparently HLA-restricted in a later analysis. In a later analysis, common viral pathogens appeared linked to several of the most significant clusters.

Primers included in the PCR were 60 Vbeta and 13 Jbeta primers. TCRdb keeps only in-frame clones here, not all; method: immunoSEQ multiplex PCR. There are 110,000 to 150,000 clones in the sample; approximately 80% occur only once, and 1% to 1.5% lies in the top ten. The material sequenced was PBMCs. The receptor was isolated from a male donor in good health and CMV-seropositive. The chain carries TRBV11-2 and TRBJ2-7, with 13 bases fitting TRBD2. The CDR3 region is CASSEGLAGNYEQYF. The CDR3 coding sequence is TGTGCCAGCAGCGAGGGACTAGCGGGGAACTACGAGCAGTACTTC.